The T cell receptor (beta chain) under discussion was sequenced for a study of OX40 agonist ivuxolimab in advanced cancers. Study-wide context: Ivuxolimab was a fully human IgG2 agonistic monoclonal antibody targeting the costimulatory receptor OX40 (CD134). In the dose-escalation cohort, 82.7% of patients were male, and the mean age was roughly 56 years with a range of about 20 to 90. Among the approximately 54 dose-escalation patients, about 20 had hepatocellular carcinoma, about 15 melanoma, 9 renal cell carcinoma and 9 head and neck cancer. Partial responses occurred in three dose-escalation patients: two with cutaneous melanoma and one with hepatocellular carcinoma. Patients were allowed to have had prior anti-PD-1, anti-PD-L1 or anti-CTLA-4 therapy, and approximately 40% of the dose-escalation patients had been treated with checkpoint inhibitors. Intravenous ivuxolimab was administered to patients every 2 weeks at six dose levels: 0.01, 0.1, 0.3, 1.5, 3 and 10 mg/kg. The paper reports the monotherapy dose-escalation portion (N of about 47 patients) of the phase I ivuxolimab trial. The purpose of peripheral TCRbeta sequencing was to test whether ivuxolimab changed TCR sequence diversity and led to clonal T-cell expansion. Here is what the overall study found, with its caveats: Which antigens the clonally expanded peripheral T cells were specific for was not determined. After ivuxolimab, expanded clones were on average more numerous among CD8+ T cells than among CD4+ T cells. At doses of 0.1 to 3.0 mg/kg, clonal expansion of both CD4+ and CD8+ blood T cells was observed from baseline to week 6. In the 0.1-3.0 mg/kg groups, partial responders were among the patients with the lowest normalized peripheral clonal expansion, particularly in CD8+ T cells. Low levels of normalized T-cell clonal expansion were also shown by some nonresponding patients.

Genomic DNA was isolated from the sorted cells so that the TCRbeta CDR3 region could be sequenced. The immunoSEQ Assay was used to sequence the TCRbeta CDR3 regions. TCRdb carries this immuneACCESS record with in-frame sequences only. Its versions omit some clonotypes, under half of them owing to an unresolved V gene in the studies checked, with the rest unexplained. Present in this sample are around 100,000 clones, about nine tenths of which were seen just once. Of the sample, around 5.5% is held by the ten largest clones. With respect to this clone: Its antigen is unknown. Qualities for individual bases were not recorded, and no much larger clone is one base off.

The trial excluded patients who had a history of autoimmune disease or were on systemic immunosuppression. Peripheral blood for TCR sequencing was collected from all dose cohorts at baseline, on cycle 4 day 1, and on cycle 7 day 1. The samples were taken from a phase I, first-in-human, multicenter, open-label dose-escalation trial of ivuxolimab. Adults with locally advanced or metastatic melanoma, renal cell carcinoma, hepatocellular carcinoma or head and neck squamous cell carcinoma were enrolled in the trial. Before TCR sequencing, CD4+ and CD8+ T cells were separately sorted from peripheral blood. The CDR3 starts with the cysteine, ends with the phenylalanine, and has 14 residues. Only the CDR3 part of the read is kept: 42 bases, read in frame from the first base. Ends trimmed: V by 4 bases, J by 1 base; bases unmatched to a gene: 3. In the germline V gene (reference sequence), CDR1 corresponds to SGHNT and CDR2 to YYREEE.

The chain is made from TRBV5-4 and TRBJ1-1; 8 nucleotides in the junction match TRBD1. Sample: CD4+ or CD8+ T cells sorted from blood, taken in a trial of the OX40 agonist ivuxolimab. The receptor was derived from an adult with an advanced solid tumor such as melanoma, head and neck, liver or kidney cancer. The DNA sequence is TGTGCCAGCAGCGACGGGACAGGGAACACTGAAGCTTTCTTT. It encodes CASSDGTGNTEAFF.